This T cell receptor beta chain was sequenced for a study of shared clonotypes between healthy human individuals. The authors divided CD4+ cells into CD45RA+ naive and CD45RA-negative memory subsets. Sequencing was at deep level. TCRdb keeps only in-frame clones here, not all; method: immunoSEQ multiplex PCR. This table has fewer than 1.8 million clones, approximately 98.5% appearing once. The CDR3 is 14 amino acids. Germline lookup yields CDR1 SGHRS and CDR2 YFSETQ. Trimming removed 4 bases from V and 5 bases from J, with 16 bases in between. This sequence originates from a man aged 30-40 years in good health. This chain connects TRBV5-1 to TRBJ2-7, with D possibly TRBD1 on 6 matching bases. The specimen was naive CD4+ T cells sorted from blood. The subset here: CD45RA+ positively selected. The CDR3 sequence is CASSPGHLSHEQYF. For the CDR3, the DNA is TGCGCCAGCAGCCCGGGACACTTGTCCCACGAGCAGTACTTC. Drawing the rest from reference TRBV5-1 and TRBJ2-7, the complete variable domain is KAGVTQTPRYLIKTRGQQVTLSCSPISGHRSVSWYQQTPGQGLQFLFEYFSETQRNKGNFPGRFSGRQFSNSRSEMNVSTLELGDSALYLCASSPGHLSHEQYFGPGTRLTVT.